The rows below give T cell receptor beta chains drawn from one sample of a study of siplizumab effects on memory and regulatory T cells. Clones were sequenced by immunoSEQ multiplex PCR, and TCRdb holds only the in-frame ones, with some missing. The data hold some 100,000 clones, with about nine tenths observed a single time. The source material was CD4+ T cells sorted from blood. The receptors stem from a human donor in good health. Some clones in this sample may be carry-over from other donors' samples. Both conserved end residues are part of each CDR3. D genes are given only for firm matches. Clone size, where shown, is once, few, many, or a class for clones that have expanded.

abundance	v_gene	d_gene	len	j_gene	CDR3nt	CDR3aa
-	TRBV5-1	TRBD1	15	TRBJ2-5	TGCGCCAGCAGCTTGGAGGGGGCCGGGTTTGAGACCCAGTACTTC	CASSLEGAGFETQYF
-	TRBV25-1	TRBD1	12	TRBJ2-7	TGTGCCAGCAGTGGGACAGGCTACGAGCAGTACTTC	CASSGTGYEQYF
-	TRBV6-6	-	13	TRBJ2-7	TGTGCCAGCAGAGAGGGGGTGTCCTACGAGCAGTACTTC	CASREGVSYEQYF
-	TRBV5-4	-	14	TRBJ2-1	TGTGCCAGCAGCTTGGACGCTGGGACGGGTGAGCAGTTCTTC	CASSLDAGTGEQFF
-	TRBV7-6	-	14	TRBJ2-2	TGTGCCAGCAGCTTAGGCGGTAACACCGGGGAGCTGTTTTTT	CASSLGGNTGELFF
-	TRBV5-6	-	14	TRBJ1-6	TGTGCCAGCAGTAAAGGGGATTATAATTCACCCCTCCACTTT	CASSKGDYNSPLHF
few	TRBV5-6	-	12	TRBJ2-3	TGTGCCAGCAGCCCTGCTGCAGATACGCAGTATTTT	CASSPAADTQYF
once	TRBV2	-	12	TRBJ1-2	TGTGCCAGTTCCAGCCAGACGTATGGCTACACCTTC	CASSSQTYGYTF
-	TRBV2	-	13	TRBJ2-7	TGTGCCAGCAGTGGGGGCAGGGGCTACGAGCAGTACTTC	CASSGGRGYEQYF
-	TRBV2	-	14	TRBJ2-7	TGTGCCAGCAGTGAGAGGTCAGAGTCCTACGAGCAGTACTTC	CASSERSESYEQYF
-	TRBV27	-	16	TRBJ2-1	TGTGCCAGCAGTGGGAGAACCACGGCCCCCTACAATGAGCAGTTCTTC	CASSGRTTAPYNEQFF
-	TRBV30	-	14	TRBJ2-3	TGTGCCTGGAGTGGTCGGGATGGCCCAGATACGCAGTATTTT	CAWSGRDGPDTQYF
once	TRBV14	-	18	TRBJ2-6	TGTGCCAGCAGCCAAACGCGCATGATAGGGGCTGGGGCCAACGTCCTGACTTTC	CASSQTRMIGAGANVLTF
-	TRBV7-2	TRBD2	16	TRBJ2-1	TGTGCCAGCAGCTGGTCCTTTAGCGGGAGGGCCGCTGAGCAGTTCTTC	CASSWSFSGRAAEQFF
few	TRBV9	TRBD1	14	TRBJ1-1	TGTGCCAGCAGCGGACAGGGAGGGGGTCCTGAAGCTTTCTTT	CASSGQGGGPEAFF
-	TRBV14	TRBD2	16	TRBJ2-4	TGTGCCAGCAGCCAGGGCCCCGGGACTAGTTTGGGCATTCAGTACTTC	CASSQGPGTSLGIQYF
-	TRBV6-4	TRBD1	16	TRBJ2-7	TGTGCCAGCAACATAGGGACAGGAGGGGTTTGGTACGAGCAGTACTTC	CASNIGTGGVWYEQYF
-	TRBV18	-	15	TRBJ2-5	TGTGCCAGCTCACCAACCACCGGGCCCCTGGCGACCCAGTACTTC	CASSPTTGPLATQYF
-	TRBV7-9	TRBD1	14	TRBJ1-3	TGTGCCAGCAGCTTGAGACAGGGAATTGAGACCATATATTTT	CASSLRQGIETIYF
-	TRBV19	TRBD1	16	TRBJ2-2	TGTGCCAGTAGTATTGGTGGGACAGGAAAGACCGGGGAGCTGTTTTTT	CASSIGGTGKTGELFF
-	TRBV19	-	13	TRBJ2-7	TGTGCCAGTAGTGTTCTAAGGGGGGACGAGCAGTACTTC	CASSVLRGDEQYF
-	TRBV7-9	-	15	TRBJ1-2	TGTGCCAGCAGCTTAAACAGGGAGTCTGTGGGTGGCTACACCTTC	CASSLNRESVGGYTF
-	TRBV7-6	TRBD1	17	TRBJ2-1	TGTGCCAGCAGCCCACTAACCAACAGGGGTTCCTACAATGAGCAGTTCTTC	CASSPLTNRGSYNEQFF
-	TRBV18	TRBD2	15	TRBJ2-2	TGTGCCACGAAAGCGGGAGGTTTAGTCACCGGGGAGCTGTTTTTT	CATKAGGLVTGELFF
-	TRBV19	TRBD2	15	TRBJ2-5	TGTGCCAGTAGTAGGGGACTACCCAGTCAAGAGACCCAGTACTTC	CASSRGLPSQETQYF
few	TRBV19	TRBD2	13	TRBJ2-7	TGTGCCAGTAAGGCTAGCGGGAGTACCGAGCAGTACTTC	CASKASGSTEQYF
few	TRBV19	-	14	TRBJ1-1	TGTGCCAGTAGTATCGATAACCTGAACACTGAAGCTTTCTTT	CASSIDNLNTEAFF
-	TRBV19	-	13	TRBJ1-5	TGTGCCAGTAGCTGGACAGTAAATCAGCCCCAGCATTTT	CASSWTVNQPQHF
-	TRBV29-1	-	11	TRBJ2-7	TGCAGCGTTGCGAAATCCGGCGAGCAGTACTTC	CSVAKSGEQYF
-	TRBV19	-	11	TRBJ2-1	TGTGCCAGTAGTAATACAGATGAGCAGTTCTTC	CASSNTDEQFF
-	TRBV2	-	12	TRBJ2-5	TGTGCCAGCAGCGGACGACCGGAGACCCAGTACTTC	CASSGRPETQYF
-	TRBV19	TRBD1	13	TRBJ2-3	TGTGCCAGTAATCCGGGACAGACAGATACGCAGTATTTT	CASNPGQTDTQYF
-	TRBV5-1	-	14	TRBJ1-5	TGCGCCAGCAGCGCGGACAGCCGCAATCAGCCCCAGCATTTT	CASSADSRNQPQHF
-	TRBV10-3	-	13	TRBJ2-6	TGTGCCGCGGTCGGGTATGGGGCCAACGTCCTGACTTTC	CAAVGYGANVLTF
-	TRBV7-8	TRBD2	18	TRBJ2-3	TGTGCCAGCAGCTTATATGCTAGCGGGAGAGGCGTGACAGATACGCAGTATTTT	CASSLYASGRGVTDTQYF
-	TRBV29-1	TRBD1	14	TRBJ2-4	TGCAGCGTTATTAGGGGGCTGGCCAAAAACATTCAGTACTTC	CSVIRGLAKNIQYF